The 25 T cell receptor beta chains in this list originate from one sample, sequenced in a study of shared clonotypes between healthy human individuals. The data were produced by immunoSEQ multiplex PCR, yet TCRdb's version contains in-frame clones alone and is incomplete. Here the sample spans some 2,100,000 clones, more than 90% being singletons. The sample taken for sequencing was naive CD4+ T cells sorted from blood. Regarding subset: CD45RA+ positively selected. These receptors were collected from a man between 18 and 35 years old in good health.

The chain employs TRBV5-4 and TRBJ1-6; no firm D call. V was pared by 4 bases and J by 0 bases, with 14 bases between. Looked up from germline, CDR1 is SGHNT and CDR2 is YYREEE (reference sequence). The CDR3 contains 17 residues. CDR3 region: CASSPHGPSSYNSPLHF. DNA for the CDR3: TGTGCCAGCAGCCCCCATGGACCGAGCTCCTATAATTCACCCCTCCACTTT.

The V and J genes are TRBV9 and TRBJ1-1; 7 nucleotides agree with TRBD1. V lost 3 bases and J lost 7; bases outside the gene matches: 3. Germline V gives CDR1 SGDLS, CDR2 YYNGEE. The CDR3 is 12 residues long. The DNA for the CDR3 is TGTGCCAGCAGCGACAGGACAGGTGAAGCTTTCTTT. Translated, it gives CASSDRTGEAFF.

This sequence joins TRBV7-9 and TRBJ2-1; 10 bases are a match to TRBD2. J gave up 9 bases and V 1 base, and 9 bases lay outside the gene matches. The CDR3 length is 16 residues. The germline gives CDR1 SEHNR, CDR2 FQNEAQ (reference sequence). The CDR3 here is CASSLVRLAGESEQFF. The CDR3 coding sequence is TGTGCCAGCAGCTTAGTTCGGCTAGCGGGAGAGTCTGAGCAGTTCTTC.

This sequence joins TRBV11-2 and TRBJ1-1; 10 bases agree with TRBD1. Trimming cost V 5 bases and J 8 bases; bases outside gene matches: 8. This CDR3 is built from 14 residues. In germline, CDR1 is SGHAT, CDR2 FQNNGV. CDR3 loop: CASSRQQTGGEAFF. CDR3 bases: TGTGCCAGCAGCAGGCAGCAGACAGGGGGCGAAGCTTTCTTT.

This clone showed up just once. The chain carries TRBV6-1 and TRBJ2-7; D is possibly TRBD2 (6 bases). The germline gives CDR1 MNHNS, CDR2 SASEGT. Between the trimmed V and J ends, which lost 2 bases and 2 bases, there was a span of 22 bases. CDR3 length: 18 residues. CDR3: CASSERLRGGVFTYEQYF. CDR3 in DNA: TGTGCCAGCAGTGAAAGATTGAGGGGAGGCGTATTCACCTACGAGCAGTACTTC.

This sequence joins TRBV10-3 and TRBJ2-5, with D possibly TRBD1 on 6 matching bases. Germline CDR1 reads ENHRY; CDR2 reads SYGVKD. V was trimmed by 4 bases and J by 2 bases, leaving 11 bases between them. CDR3 size: 14 residues. The CDR3 protein is CAISGSTGQETQYF. DNA of the CDR3: TGTGCCATCAGTGGGTCTACAGGGCAAGAGACCCAGTACTTC.

The gene calls are TRBV6-1 and TRBJ2-7, with 8 bases identical to TRBD1. The CDR3 sequence is 14 residues long. The V gene's germline CDR1 is MNHNS and CDR2 SASEGT. With 8 bases clipped from V and 4 bases from J, the junction kept 10 bases outside the gene matches. CDR3 nucleotide sequence: TGTGCCAGCCGCGACCCCAGGGGGCGGTACGAGCAGTACTTC. It translates to CASRDPRGRYEQYF.

The genes are TRBV9 and TRBJ2-7; D is uncertain. Trimming shortened V by 3 bases and J by 2 bases, and 18 bases separated the two germline ends. Germline values: CDR1 SGDLS, CDR2 YYNGEE. The CDR3 loop spans 16 amino acids. CDR3 in amino acids: CASSAGPAGTPYEQYF. DNA of the CDR3: TGTGCCAGCAGCGCTGGTCCGGCAGGAACACCCTACGAGCAGTACTTC.

The gene calls are TRBV28 and TRBJ2-3; 10 nucleotides align to TRBD2. Germline values: CDR1 MDHEN, CDR2 SYDVKM. Trimming took 5 bases from V and 5 from J; bases not matched to a gene: 4. This CDR3 region has 14 residues. The CDR3: CASSLAGAQDTQYF. Written as DNA, the CDR3 is TGTGCCAGCAGTCTAGCGGGGGCACAAGATACGCAGTATTTT.

The rearrangement joins TRBV5-6 to TRBJ1-2, with TRBD1 matching 7 bases. CDR3 length equals 15 residues. Germline V gene data show CDR1 as SGHDT and CDR2 as YYEEEE. Unmatched junction bases numbered 8, after V lost 4 bases and J lost 2 bases. The CDR3: CASSRRQGRNYGYTF. CDR3 bases: TGTGCCAGCAGCCGCCGACAGGGTCGGAACTATGGCTACACCTTC.

V usage is TRBV5-1 and J usage is TRBJ2-1, with 7 bases aligning to TRBD2. The CDR3 is 14 amino acids. The V gene's germline CDR1 is SGHRS and CDR2 YFSETQ. J was trimmed by 12 bases and V by 0 bases; bases with no gene match: 9. The chain's CDR3 is CASSLALQGEGQFF. Written as DNA, the CDR3 is TGCGCCAGCAGCTTGGCATTACAAGGGGAGGGGCAGTTCTTC.

The chain joins TRBV18 to TRBJ2-7, with 8 nucleotides matching TRBD2. V shed 1 base, J shed 6 bases, and the junction held 11 bases outside the gene matches. The CDR3 extends over 16 amino acids. CDR1 is KGHSH and CDR2 is LQKENI in the germline V gene. CDR3 region: CASSPLGNAGGSEQYF. The CDR3 region has the DNA TGTGCCAGCTCACCACTCGGGAACGCGGGGGGCTCCGAGCAGTACTTC.

The chain carries TRBV11-2 and TRBJ1-2; D not certain. The V end lost 5 bases, the J end lost 6 bases, and 10 bases lay between the germline ends. From germline, CDR1 is SGHAT and CDR2 FQNNGV. This CDR3 has 12 amino acids. The chain's CDR3 is CASSPNVHGYTF. DNA of the CDR3: TGTGCCAGCAGCCCCAACGTACATGGCTACACCTTC.

This clone was observed a single time. V and J are TRBV9 and TRBJ2-5; 15 positions match TRBD2. In germline, CDR1 is SGDLS, CDR2 YYNGEE. CDR3 length equals 17 residues. The V and J ends lost 4 bases and 1 base, in that order; junction bases with no gene match: 5. The CDR3 bases are TGTGCCAGCAGCCCTGGGACTAGCGGGGGGCTCCAAGAGACCCAGTACTTC. Translated: CASSPGTSGGLQETQYF.

The J gene is TRBJ2-3, the V gene TRBV10-3; D not resolved. V dropped 7 bases and J dropped 1 base, with 9 bases sitting between them. CDR3 length equals 13 residues. The germline gives CDR1 ENHRY, CDR2 SYGVKD. The CDR3 DNA reads TGTGCCATCAATTATGGCGGCACAGATACGCAGTATTTT. Translated, it gives CAINYGGTDTQYF.

This rearrangement joins TRBV25-1 to TRBJ2-6; D may be TRBD1 (6 bases). V was trimmed by 4 bases and J by 8 bases, leaving 12 bases between them. Germline V lookup: CDR1 MGHDK, CDR2 SYGVNS. This CDR3 has 14 amino acids. CDR3: CASSVGAGSNVLTF. The CDR3 nucleotides are TGTGCCAGCAGTGTGGGGGCCGGGTCCAACGTCCTGACTTTC.

A word on this clone: Different DNA sequences within this sample yield the same CDR3. V gene TRBV5-1 combines with J gene TRBJ1-3; unclear D gene. The V end was cut by 4 bases, the J end by 4 bases, with 9 bases between. The CDR3 spans 13 residues. CDR1 and CDR2 from the germline V gene are SGHRS and YFSETQ. The CDR3 DNA reads TGCGCCAGCAGCGCCGGCTCCGGAAACACCATATATTTT. As protein: CASSAGSGNTIYF. The full variable domain, in which reference TRBV5-1 and TRBJ1-3 provide the parts outside the CDR3, is KAGVTQTPRYLIKTRGQQVTLSCSPISGHRSVSWYQQTPGQGLQFLFEYFSETQRNKGNFPGRFSGRQFSNSRSEMNVSTLELGDSALYLCASSAGSGNTIYFGEGSWLTVV.

The chain joins TRBV6-1 to TRBJ1-1; D not resolved. V was trimmed by 1 base and J by 0 bases, leaving 6 bases between them. Germline CDR1 is MNHNS and CDR2 is SASEGT. This CDR3 is built from 14 residues. CDR3 amino acids: CASSEDGLNTEAFF. The CDR3 nucleotides read TGTGCCAGCAGTGAAGACGGCCTGAACACTGAAGCTTTCTTT.

Comments on this clone: The sample contains more than one DNA sequence encoding this CDR3. The genes are TRBV11-2 and TRBJ1-4, with 7 positions matching TRBD1. V trimming: 3 bases; J trimming: 4 bases; junction bases outside the gene matches: 2. This CDR3 contains 14 residues. Germline loops: CDR1 SGHAT, CDR2 FQNNGV. The CDR3 here is CASSLGQFNEKLFF. CDR3 sequence (DNA): TGTGCCAGCAGCTTGGGACAGTTTAATGAAAAACTGTTTTTT.

Note on this clone: This specimen includes other DNA sequences encoding the same CDR3. The rearrangement links TRBV10-3 to TRBJ2-3; D is undetermined. Germline CDR1 ENHRY, CDR2 SYGVKD. This CDR3 spans 11 amino acids. V gave up 4 bases and J gave up 6 bases, with 5 bases separating them. CDR3 protein: CAISAGDTQYF. The DNA for the CDR3 is TGTGCCATCAGTGCCGGGGATACGCAGTATTTT.

This chain joins TRBV6-1 and TRBJ2-5; maybe TRBD1 (5 bases). Between the trimmed V and J ends, which lost 4 bases and 4 bases, there was a span of 10 bases. There are 13 residues in the CDR3. From germline, CDR1 is MNHNS and CDR2 SASEGT. The CDR3 region is CASSGRGTETQYF. CDR3 nucleotide sequence: TGTGCCAGCAGTGGTAGGGGCACAGAGACCCAGTACTTC.

To note about this clone: This sample includes further DNA sequences coding for the same CDR3. The genes are TRBV6-5 and TRBJ1-1, with D maybe TRBD1 (5 bases). The CDR3 is 14 amino acids. V was trimmed by 2 bases and J by 2 bases, leaving 9 bases between them. Looked up from germline, CDR1 is MNHEY and CDR2 is SVGAGI. CDR3 nucleotides: TGTGCCAGCAGTTACGACAGACCAAACACTGAAGCTTTCTTT. It yields the protein CASSYDRPNTEAFF.

Points on this clone: One junction end disagrees with the germline gene, perhaps due to a read error. The chain combines TRBV7-2 with TRBJ1-1, with TRBD1 matching 9 bases. CDR3 length equals 13 residues. Germline assignment: CDR1 SGHTA and CDR2 FQGNSA. Written as DNA, the CDR3 is TGTGCCAGCAGCTTTATCGGGACAGGGTATCCCTACTTT. This encodes CASSFIGTGYPYF.

The gene calls are TRBV28 and TRBJ2-6; D possibly corresponds to TRBD1 (5 bases). The germline V gene encodes CDR1 MDHEN and CDR2 SYDVKM. This CDR3 contains 16 residues. Trimming removed 2 bases from V and 4 bases from J, with 12 bases in between. The CDR3 is CASSLALGVGANVLTF. As DNA, the CDR3 is TGTGCCAGCAGTTTAGCGCTAGGGGTAGGGGCCAACGTCCTGACTTTC.

The rearrangement uses TRBV7-9 and TRBJ1-5, with D uncertain. CDR3 length: 14 amino acids. Germline V gene sequence: CDR1 SEHNR, CDR2 FQNEAQ (reference sequence). Trimming pared 4 bases from V and 2 bases from J, leaving 9 bases between. Written as DNA, the CDR3 is TGTGCCAGCAGCTCACACGGGGGCAATCAGCCCCAGCATTTT. Its protein is CASSSHGGNQPQHF.